A single sample is the source of the 17 T cell receptor beta chains below, sequenced in a study of PD-1 blockade in classical Hodgkin lymphoma. TCRdb's copy holds only in-frame clones and misses some; the assay was immunoSEQ multiplex PCR. The sample lists 25,000 to 35,000 clones, 70% to 85% occurring once. Each patient relapsed following autologous stem cell transplantation, and prior brentuximab vedotin exposure differed. The material sequenced was peripheral blood mononuclear cells (PBMCs), taken before the second cycle of nivolumab. These receptor sequences come from a human donor with classical Hodgkin lymphoma.

This clone occurred once. This chain links TRBV19 with TRBJ2-7; D ambiguous. CDR1 is LNHDA and CDR2 is SQIVND in the germline V gene (reference sequence). Trimming removed 5 bases from V and 3 bases from J, with 11 bases in between. This CDR3 is built from 13 residues. The CDR3 sequence is CASSPLSGYEQYF. CDR3 nucleotides: TGTGCCAGTAGTCCCCTGTCTGGCTACGAGCAGTACTTC.

This clone was seen more than once but under ten times. The chain has TRBV10-3 and TRBJ2-1, with D hard to call. The CDR3 totals 17 residues. Germline V gives CDR1 ENHRY, CDR2 SYGVKD. Trimming cost V 0 bases and J 10 bases, with 22 bases left between them. The CDR3 sequence: CAISESKIASSNPEQFF. Written as DNA, the CDR3 is TGTGCCATCAGTGAGTCGAAAATCGCTTCCTCCAACCCCGAGCAGTTCTTC.

This chain joins TRBV30 and TRBJ2-7, with D tentatively TRBD1 or TRBD2 (5 bases each). The CDR3 covers 13 residues. V was pared by 2 bases and J by 4 bases, with 12 bases between. The V gene's germline CDR1 is GTSNPN and CDR2 SVGIG (reference sequence). DNA of the CDR3: TGTGCCTGGAGTCGGGACGGGTCGTACGAGCAGTACTTC. Translated, it gives CAWSRDGSYEQYF.

This chain uses TRBV5-6 with TRBJ2-2; no firm D call. Germline V gene data show CDR1 as SGHDT and CDR2 as YYEEEE. V lost 1 base and J lost 6, with 4 bases in between. This CDR3 has 12 amino acids. The CDR3 loop is CASSLSAGELFF. The DNA of the CDR3 is TGTGCCAGCAGCTTGTCAGCCGGGGAGCTGTTTTTT.

V gene TRBV6-6 combines with J gene TRBJ1-2; D not certain. Germline CDR1 MNHNY, CDR2 SVGAGI (reference sequence). The CDR3 extends over 12 amino acids. V was shortened by 2 bases and J by 5 bases, with 6 bases between the two germline ends. This chain's CDR3 is CASSYGEYGYTF. DNA for the CDR3: TGTGCCAGCAGTTACGGCGAGTATGGCTACACCTTC.

The chain is built from TRBV6-1 and TRBJ1-4; 10 bases are shared with TRBD1. The CDR3 runs 18 residues. The V segment lost 4 bases and the J segment 4 bases; nucleotides outside the gene matches: 12. The germline CDR1 and CDR2 sequences are MNHNS and SASEGT. CDR3 coding DNA: TGTGCCAGCAGTGGGACCGGGACAGGGGTTTTCGGTAATGAAAAACTGTTTTTT. Translating gives CASSGTGTGVFGNEKLFF.

This clone has just a few counts. The chain links TRBV28 to TRBJ1-2; tentatively, D is TRBD1 (6 bases). The germline CDR1 and CDR2 sequences are MDHEN and SYDVKM. The CDR3 contains 13 residues. Trimming took off 8 bases at V and 2 bases at J, with 12 bases between the two ends. CDR3 region: CASGLGGNYGYTF. CDR3 in DNA: TGTGCCAGCGGGCTAGGGGGGAACTATGGCTACACCTTC.

V usage is TRBV2 and J usage is TRBJ1-5; 10 bases agree with TRBD1. The CDR3 covers 13 residues. Trimming cost V 7 bases and J 6 bases; bases outside gene matches: 3. Germline-derived CDR1 and CDR2 are SNHLY and FYNNEI. The CDR3 DNA sequence: TGTGCCAGCACCGGGACAGGGGTTCAGCCCCAGCATTTT. Amino acid sequence: CASTGTGVQPQHF.

This sequence joins TRBV7-2 and TRBJ1-4, with a tentative D call TRBD1 (6 bases). The length of the CDR3 is 15 residues. In germline, CDR1 is SGHTA, CDR2 FQGNSA. V lost 3 bases to trimming and J lost 1 base, with 9 bases between them. Written as DNA, the CDR3 is TGTGCCAGCAGCTTCTGGGGGCAAACTAATGAAAAACTGTTTTTT. Encoded protein: CASSFWGQTNEKLFF.

This clone was recorded once. V usage is TRBV19 and J usage is TRBJ1-4; D might be TRBD1 (5 bases). Trimming stripped 3 bases from V and 4 bases from J, with 9 bases between. Germline V CDR1 and CDR2: LNHDA, SQIVND (reference sequence). The CDR3 is made up of 14 amino acids. CDR3 nucleotides: TGTGCCAGTAGTATCGGGACCTATAATGAAAAACTGTTTTTT. Its protein product is CASSIGTYNEKLFF.

The V gene is TRBV21-1, the J gene TRBJ1-5. TRBV21-1 is given as a pseudogene. The CDR3 totals 17 residues. This chain's CDR3 is CASSVRTPRWSNQPQHF. The CDR3 DNA reads TGTGCCAGCAGCGTCCGGACTCCGAGGTGGAGCAATCAGCCCCAGCATTTT.

The gene calls are TRBV5-6 and TRBJ1-4, with 9 bases matching TRBD1. V was clipped by 1 base and J by 3 bases; unmatched bases: 1. The germline gives CDR1 SGHDT, CDR2 YYEEEE. The CDR3 is 15 residues long. In DNA form, the CDR3 reads TGTGCCAGCAGCTTGTGGGACAGGGCTAATGAAAAACTGTTTTTT. Amino acids: CASSLWDRANEKLFF.

The genes are TRBV6-5 and TRBJ1-2, with TRBD1 matching over 7 bases. The CDR3 has 15 residues. The V gene end was trimmed by 5 bases and the J gene end by 2 bases; junction bases not matched to a gene: 8. Germline loops: CDR1 MNHEY, CDR2 SVGAGI. The CDR3 region is CASSGAGQVNYGYTF. The CDR3 DNA sequence: TGTGCCAGCAGTGGCGCCGGACAGGTGAACTATGGCTACACCTTC.

A single count supports this clone. V and J are TRBV27 and TRBJ1-4; possible D gene TRBD1, 6 bases. Trimming took off 6 bases at V and 12 bases at J, with 17 bases between the two ends. Per the germline V gene, CDR1 is MNHEY and CDR2 is SMNVEV (reference sequence). The CDR3 is 13 residues long. CDR3 in DNA: TGTGCCAGCAGGCAGGGGAGCGTAGGGGAACTGTTTTTT. It encodes CASRQGSVGELFF.

The chain combines TRBV27 with TRBJ1-6, with D possibly matching TRBD1 (6 bases). Looked up from germline, CDR1 is MNHEY and CDR2 is SMNVEV (reference sequence). V lost 3 bases and J 9 bases, leaving 12 bases between the germline ends. The CDR3 contains 14 residues. The CDR3 region is CASSFNRVGSPLHF. For the CDR3, the DNA is TGTGCCAGCAGTTTTAACAGGGTCGGTTCACCCCTCCACTTT.

The chain uses TRBV10-2 and TRBJ1-4; D not certain. V was cut by 2 bases and J by 7 bases, with 20 bases left in between. From germline, CDR1 is WSHSY and CDR2 SAAADI. This CDR3 is 17 amino acids long. In DNA form, the CDR3 reads TGCGCCAGCAGTGAGGACCTGCACTCCGGGTATGGTGAAAAACTGTTTTTT. Amino acid sequence: CASSEDLHSGYGEKLFF.

The chain employs TRBV9 and TRBJ2-1, with D possibly being TRBD2 (6 bases). V was trimmed by 1 base and J by 0 bases, leaving 14 bases between them. The CDR3 sequence is 17 residues long. Per the germline V gene, CDR1 is SGDLS and CDR2 is YYNGEE. The CDR3 spells CASSVRDVGGSYNEQFF. CDR3 sequence (DNA): TGTGCCAGCAGCGTAAGAGATGTGGGGGGCTCCTACAATGAGCAGTTCTTC.